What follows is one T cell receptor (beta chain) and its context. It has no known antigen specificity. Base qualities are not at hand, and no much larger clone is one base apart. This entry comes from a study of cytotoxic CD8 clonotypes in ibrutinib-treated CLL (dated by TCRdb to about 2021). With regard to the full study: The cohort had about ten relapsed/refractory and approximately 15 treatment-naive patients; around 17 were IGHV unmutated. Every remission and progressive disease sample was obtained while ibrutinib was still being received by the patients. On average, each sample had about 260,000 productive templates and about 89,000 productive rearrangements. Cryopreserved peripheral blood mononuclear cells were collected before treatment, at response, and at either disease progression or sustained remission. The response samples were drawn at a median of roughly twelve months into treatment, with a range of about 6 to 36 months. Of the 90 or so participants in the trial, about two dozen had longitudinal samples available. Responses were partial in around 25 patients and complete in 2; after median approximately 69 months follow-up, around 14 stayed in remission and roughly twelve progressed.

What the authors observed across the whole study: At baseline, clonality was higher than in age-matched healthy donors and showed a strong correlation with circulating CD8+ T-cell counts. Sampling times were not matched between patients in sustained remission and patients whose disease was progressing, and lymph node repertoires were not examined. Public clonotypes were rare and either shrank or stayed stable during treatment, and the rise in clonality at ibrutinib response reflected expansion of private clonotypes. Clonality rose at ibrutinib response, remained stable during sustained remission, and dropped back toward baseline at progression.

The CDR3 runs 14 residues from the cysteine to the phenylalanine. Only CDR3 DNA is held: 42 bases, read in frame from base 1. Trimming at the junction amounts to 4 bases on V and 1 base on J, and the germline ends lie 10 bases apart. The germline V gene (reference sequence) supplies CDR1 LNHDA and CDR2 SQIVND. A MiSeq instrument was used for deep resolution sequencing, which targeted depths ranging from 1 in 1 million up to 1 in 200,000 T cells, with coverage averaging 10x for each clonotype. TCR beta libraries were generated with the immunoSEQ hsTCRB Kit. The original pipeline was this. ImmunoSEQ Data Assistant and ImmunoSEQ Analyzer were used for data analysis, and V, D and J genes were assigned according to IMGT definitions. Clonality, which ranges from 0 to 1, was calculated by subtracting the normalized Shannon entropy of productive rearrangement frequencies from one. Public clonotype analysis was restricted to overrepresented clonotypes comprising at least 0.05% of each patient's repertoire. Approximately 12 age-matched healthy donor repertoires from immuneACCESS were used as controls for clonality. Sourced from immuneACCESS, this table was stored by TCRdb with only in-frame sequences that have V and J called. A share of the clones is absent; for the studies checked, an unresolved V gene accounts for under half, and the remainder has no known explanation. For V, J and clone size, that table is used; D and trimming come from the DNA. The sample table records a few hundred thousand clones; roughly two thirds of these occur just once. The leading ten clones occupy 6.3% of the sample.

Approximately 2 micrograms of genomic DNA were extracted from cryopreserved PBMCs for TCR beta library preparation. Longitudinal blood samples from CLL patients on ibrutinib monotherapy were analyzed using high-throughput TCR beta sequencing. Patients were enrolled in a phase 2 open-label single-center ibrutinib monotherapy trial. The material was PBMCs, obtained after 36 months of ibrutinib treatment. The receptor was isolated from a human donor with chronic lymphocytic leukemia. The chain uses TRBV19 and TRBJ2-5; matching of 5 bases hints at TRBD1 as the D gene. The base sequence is TGTGCCAGTAGTACCCAGGGTGGCCAAGAGACCCAGTACTTC. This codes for CASSTQGGQETQYF. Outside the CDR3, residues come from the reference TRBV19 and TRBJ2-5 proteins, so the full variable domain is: DGGITQSPKYLFRKEGQNVTLSCEQNLNHDAMYWYRQDPGQGLRLIYYSQIVNDFQKGDIAEGYSVSREKKESFPLTVTSAQKNPTAFYLCASSTQGGQETQYFGPGTRLLVL.